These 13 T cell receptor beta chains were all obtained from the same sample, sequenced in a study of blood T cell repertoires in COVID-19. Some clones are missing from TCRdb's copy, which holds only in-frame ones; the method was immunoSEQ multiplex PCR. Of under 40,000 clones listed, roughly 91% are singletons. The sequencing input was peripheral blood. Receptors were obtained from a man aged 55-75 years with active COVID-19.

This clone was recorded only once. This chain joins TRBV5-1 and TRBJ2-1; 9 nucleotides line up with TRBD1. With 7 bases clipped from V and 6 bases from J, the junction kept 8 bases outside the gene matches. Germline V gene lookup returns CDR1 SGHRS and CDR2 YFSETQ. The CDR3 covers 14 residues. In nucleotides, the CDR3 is TGCGCCAGCCGCCCAGGACAGGGGATCAATGAGCAGTTCTTC. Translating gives CASRPGQGINEQFF.

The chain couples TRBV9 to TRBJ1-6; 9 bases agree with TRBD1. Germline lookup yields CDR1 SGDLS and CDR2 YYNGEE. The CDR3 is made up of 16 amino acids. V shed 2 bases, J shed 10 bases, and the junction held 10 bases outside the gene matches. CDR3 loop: CASSVTGTGLGSPLHF. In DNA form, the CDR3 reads TGTGCCAGCAGCGTGACCGGGACAGGGCTTGGATCACCCCTCCACTTT.

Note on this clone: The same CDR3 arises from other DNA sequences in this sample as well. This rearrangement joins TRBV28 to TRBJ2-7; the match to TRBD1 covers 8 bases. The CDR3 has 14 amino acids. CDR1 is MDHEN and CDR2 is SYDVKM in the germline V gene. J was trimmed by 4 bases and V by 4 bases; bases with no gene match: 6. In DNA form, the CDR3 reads TGTGCCAGCAGTTCTGGACAGGGACCTTACGAGCAGTACTTC. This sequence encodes CASSSGQGPYEQYF. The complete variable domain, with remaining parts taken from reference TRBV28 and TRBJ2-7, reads DVKVTQSSRYLVKRTGEKVFLECVQDMDHENMFWYRQDPGLGLRLIYFSYDVKMKEKGDIPEGYSVSREKKERFSLILESASTNQTSMYLCASSSGQGPYEQYFGPGTRLTVT.

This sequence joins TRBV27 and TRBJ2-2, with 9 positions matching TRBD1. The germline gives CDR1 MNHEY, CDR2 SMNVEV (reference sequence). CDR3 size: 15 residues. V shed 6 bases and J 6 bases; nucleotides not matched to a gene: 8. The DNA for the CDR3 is TGTGCCAGCAGCCGGGACAGGGTTTCAGCCGGGGAGCTGTTTTTT. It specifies CASSRDRVSAGELFF.

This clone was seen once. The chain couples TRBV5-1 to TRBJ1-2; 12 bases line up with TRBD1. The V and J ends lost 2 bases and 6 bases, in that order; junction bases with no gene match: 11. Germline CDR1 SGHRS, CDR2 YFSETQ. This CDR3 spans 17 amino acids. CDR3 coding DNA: TGCGCCAGCAGCTTCGGGACAGGGGGCTTTCGGTTGCATGGCTACACCTTC. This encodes CASSFGTGGFRLHGYTF.

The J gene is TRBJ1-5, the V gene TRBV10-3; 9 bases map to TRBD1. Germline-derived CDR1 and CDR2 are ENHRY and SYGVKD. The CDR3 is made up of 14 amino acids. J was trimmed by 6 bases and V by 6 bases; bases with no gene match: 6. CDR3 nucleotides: TGTGCCATCAGATCCACAGGGGGCGGTCAGCCCCAGCATTTT. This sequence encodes CAIRSTGGGQPQHF.

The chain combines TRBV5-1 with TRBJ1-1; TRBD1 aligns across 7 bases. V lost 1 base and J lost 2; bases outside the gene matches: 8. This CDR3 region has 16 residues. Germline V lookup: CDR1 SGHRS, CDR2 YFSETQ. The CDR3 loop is CASSLQGGFINTEAFF. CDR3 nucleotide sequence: TGCGCCAGCAGCTTGCAGGGGGGATTCATAAACACTGAAGCTTTCTTT.

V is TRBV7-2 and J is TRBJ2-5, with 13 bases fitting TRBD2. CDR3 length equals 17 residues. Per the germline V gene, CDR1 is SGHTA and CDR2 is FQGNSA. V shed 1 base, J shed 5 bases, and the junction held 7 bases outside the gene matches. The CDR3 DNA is TGTGCCAGCAGCTTAGTACTAGCGGGAGGGCCGCGGGAGACCCAGTACTTC. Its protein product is CASSLVLAGGPRETQYF.

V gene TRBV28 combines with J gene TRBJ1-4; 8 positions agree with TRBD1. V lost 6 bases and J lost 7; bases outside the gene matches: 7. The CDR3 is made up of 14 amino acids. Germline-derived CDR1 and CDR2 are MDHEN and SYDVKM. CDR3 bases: TGTGCCAGCAGAGCAGGGGGCTTAGTTGAAAAACTGTTTTTT. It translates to CASRAGGLVEKLFF.

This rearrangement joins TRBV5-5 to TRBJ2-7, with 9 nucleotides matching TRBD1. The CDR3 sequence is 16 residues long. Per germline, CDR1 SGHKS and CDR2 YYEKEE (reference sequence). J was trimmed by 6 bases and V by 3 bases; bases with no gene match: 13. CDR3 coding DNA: TGTGCCAGCAGCTCTCACTGGCGGGACAGGGATCCCGAGCAGTACTTC. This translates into CASSSHWRDRDPEQYF.

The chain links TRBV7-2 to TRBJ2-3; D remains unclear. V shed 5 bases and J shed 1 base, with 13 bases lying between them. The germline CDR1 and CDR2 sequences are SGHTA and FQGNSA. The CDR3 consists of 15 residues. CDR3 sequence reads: CASSKARFGTDTQYF. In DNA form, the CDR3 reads TGTGCCAGCAGCAAAGCTAGGTTCGGCACAGATACGCAGTATTTT.

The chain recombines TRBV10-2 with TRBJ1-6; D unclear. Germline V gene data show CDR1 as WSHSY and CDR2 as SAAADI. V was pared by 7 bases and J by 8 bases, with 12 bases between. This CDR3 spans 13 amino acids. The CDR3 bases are TGCGCCAGCAAAGCGGCCCTCCATTCACCCCTCCACTTT. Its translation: CASKAALHSPLHF.

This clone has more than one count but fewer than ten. For the CDR3, the DNA is TGTGCCAGCAGTATAAACATTGGAAACACCATATATTTT. Translation gives CASSINIGNTIYF. The chain recombines TRBV27 with TRBJ1-3; unclear D gene. The CDR3 is 13 residues long. V was cut by 5 bases and J by 3 bases, with 8 bases left in between. Germline V gene lookup returns CDR1 MNHEY and CDR2 SMNVEV (reference sequence).